Listed below are T cell receptor beta chains from one sample, sequenced in a study of beta chain features in type 1 diabetes. The data were produced by immunoSEQ multiplex PCR, yet TCRdb's version contains in-frame clones alone and is incomplete. The data show 640,000 or so clones, over 13% seen once. The sample consisted of naive CD4+ T cells from blood. The receptors were sampled from a man aged 18 to 29 with type 1 diabetes. Both conserved end residues are part of each CDR3.

TRBJ1-5 TRBV9 CASILRGTPRVSNQPQHF
TRBJ1-1 TRBV7-9 CASSLRAGGRTEAFF
TRBJ2-7 TRBV29-1 CSVGTASYEQYF
TRBJ1-6 TRBV30 CAWSAPSSYNSPLHF
TRBJ2-7 TRBV7-9 CASSLAIAGSVGYEQYF
TRBJ1-1 TRBV15 CATSHLLQDRGMNTEAFF
TRBJ2-7 TRBV2 CASLRGGEQYF
TRBJ2-3 TRBV9 CASSVSTGGDTQYF
TRBJ2-5 TRBV2 CASSEVFETQYF
TRBJ2-2 TRBV4-3 CASSQGTGDTGELFF
TRBJ1-2 TRBV5-4 CASSPGTGIDGYTF
TRBJ1-2 TRBV23-1 CASSHKHGKDGYTF
TRBJ2-7 TRBV28 CASAGTIGGEQYF
TRBJ2-3 TRBV7-9 CASSPNREDTQYF
TRBJ1-2 TRBV4-2 CASSQDQSGDWGYTF
TRBJ1-1 TRBV18 CASSPGVQIEAFF